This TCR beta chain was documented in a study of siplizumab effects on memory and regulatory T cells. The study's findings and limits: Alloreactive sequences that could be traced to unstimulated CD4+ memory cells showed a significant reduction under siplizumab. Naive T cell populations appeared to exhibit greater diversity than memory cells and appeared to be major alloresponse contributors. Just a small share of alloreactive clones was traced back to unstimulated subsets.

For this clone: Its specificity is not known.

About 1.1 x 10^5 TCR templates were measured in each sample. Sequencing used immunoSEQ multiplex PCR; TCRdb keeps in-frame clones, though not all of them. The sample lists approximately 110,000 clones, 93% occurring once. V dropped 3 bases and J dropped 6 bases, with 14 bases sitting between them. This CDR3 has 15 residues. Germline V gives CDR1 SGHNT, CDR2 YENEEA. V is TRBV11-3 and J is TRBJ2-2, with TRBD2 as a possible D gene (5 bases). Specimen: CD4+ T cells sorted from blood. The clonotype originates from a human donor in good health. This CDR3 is CASSLIRGEAGELFF. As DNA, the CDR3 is TGTGCCAGCAGCTTGATCCGGGGTGAGGCCGGGGAGCTGTTTTTT.